There are many counts of the clone carrying this T cell receptor beta chain. As yet, its antigen is unknown. The data originate from a study of T-cell reconstitution after alpha-beta-depleted transplantation in children. The study, taken as a whole, reports: Several hundred rapidly expanded clones from non-depleted graft cells reportedly supplied alpha-beta T cells about two months post-transplant. Most T-cell counts and diversity one year after the transplant came from T cells that were newly produced. TCRbeta diversity was high at day 60 in some patients (a result of surviving recipient T cells and thymic progenitors).

Unique molecular identifiers were incorporated during preparation of the TCRbeta library. TCRdb independently ran MiXCR on the PCR reads; one entry per CDR3 protein. The repertoire has around 70,000 distinct CDR3 sequences, approximately 10% of them found once; the top ten carry less than 15%. Trimming removed 7 bases from V and 5 bases from J, with 14 bases in between. Germline V lookup: CDR1 MDHEN, CDR2 SYDVKM. The CDR3 has 13 residues. This chain connects TRBV28 to TRBJ2-5; D tentatively reads TRBD1 or TRBD2 (6 bases each). The sequence was obtained from a boy aged 5-17 years with acute myeloid leukemia, due to receive a stem cell transplant. Source: PBMCs, taken before TCRalphabeta/CD19-depleted stem cell transplant. The CDR3 coding sequence is TGTGCCAGCACTAGGGGGGCCTTGGAGACCCAGTACTTC. Its translation: CASTRGALETQYF.